Each of the 27 T cell receptor beta chains below was sequenced from the same sample in a study of blood T cells in healthy people across ages. Combining a sample-barcoded 5' primer with a J-beta primer mix, a second PCR ran for roughly 6 to 12 cycles. Using its own MiXCR run on the 5' RACE reads, TCRdb lists one record per CDR3 protein. The sample lists nearly 1 million distinct CDR3 sequences, roughly 51% occurring once. The sequenced material came from blood. Every receptor here comes from a woman aged 55-69 years in good health.

A few counts support this clonotype. The chain couples TRBV15 to TRBJ2-3, with a possible D match to TRBD2 (6 bases). V was clipped by 8 bases and J by 3 bases, with 12 bases between them. This CDR3 has 13 residues. CDR1 and CDR2 from the germline V gene are LNHNV and YYDKDF (reference sequence). The CDR3 region is CATATGVTDTQYF. CDR3 nucleotide sequence: TGTGCCACCGCTACGGGAGTGACAGATACGCAGTATTTT. The full variable domain, completed using reference TRBV15 and TRBJ2-3, is DAMVIQNPRYQVTQFGKPVTLSCSQTLNHNVMYWYQQKSSQAPKLLFHYYDKDFNNEADTPDNFQSRRPNTSFCFLDIRSPGLGDTAMYLCATATGVTDTQYFGPGTRLTVL.

A few counts support this clonotype. The chain is built from TRBV29-1 and TRBJ1-2, with D possibly TRBD1 on 5 matching bases. The V gene's germline CDR1 is SQVTM and CDR2 ANQGSEA. Trimming stripped 4 bases from V and 3 bases from J, with 27 bases between. The CDR3 length is 18 residues. The CDR3 reads CSVVPAYVGGVPDYGYTF. CDR3 DNA: TGCAGCGTTGTACCTGCATACGTGGGGGGAGTTCCCGACTATGGCTACACCTTC.

This clonotype appeared many times. The rearrangement joins TRBV10-3 to TRBJ2-3; D may be TRBD2 (5 bases). There are 12 residues in the CDR3. The germline gives CDR1 ENHRY, CDR2 SYGVKD. V lost 10 bases to trimming and J lost 3 bases, with 11 bases between them. CDR3 bases: TGTGCCACTCGGGGAGAGACAGATACGCAGTATTTT. This codes for CATRGETDTQYF.

The chain recombines TRBV5-1 with TRBJ2-1; TRBD1 might be the D (6 bases). V shed 4 bases and J shed 6 bases, with 14 bases lying between them. Looked up from germline, CDR1 is SGHRS and CDR2 is YFSETQ. The CDR3 sequence is 14 residues long. This CDR3 reads CASSSQGNINEQFF. The CDR3 nucleotides read TGCGCCAGCAGCAGTCAGGGGAACATCAATGAGCAGTTCTTC.

This sequence joins TRBV28 and TRBJ2-1; TRBD2 aligns across 9 bases. The CDR3 is 15 amino acids. Germline trimming cut 5 bases from V and 5 bases from J; bases unmatched to any gene: 7. In germline, CDR1 is MDHEN, CDR2 SYDVKM. The CDR3 sequence: CASSLTSGPNNEQFF. The DNA of the CDR3 is TGTGCCAGCAGTCTAACTAGCGGGCCTAACAATGAGCAGTTCTTC.

In this sample, this clonotype turned up once. DNA for the CDR3: TGTGCCAGCAGCTTATACTTCGGTCAGCCCCAGCATTTT. The encoded protein is CASSLYFGQPQHF. This sequence joins TRBV7-2 and TRBJ1-5; D ambiguous. Trimming shortened V by 2 bases and J by 6 bases, and 8 bases separated the two germline ends. The germline V gene has CDR1 SGHTA and CDR2 FQGNSA. This CDR3 spans 13 amino acids.

This clonotype showed up just a few times. V is TRBV9 and J is TRBJ2-7; possible D gene TRBD1, 6 bases. The V end lost 0 bases, the J end lost 8 bases, and 12 bases lay between the germline ends. The CDR3 runs 13 residues. Germline lookup yields CDR1 SGDLS and CDR2 YYNGEE. For the CDR3, the DNA is TGTGCCAGCAGCGTAGCTGATACAGGGAAGCAGTACTTC. Protein product: CASSVADTGKQYF.

The J gene is TRBJ2-1, the V gene TRBV18, with 11 positions matching TRBD1. CDR3 length equals 13 residues. V was clipped by 6 bases and J by 13 bases; unmatched bases: 8. Germline CDR1 is KGHSH and CDR2 is LQKENI. The chain's CDR3 is CASSPGTGGVQFF. CDR3 sequence (DNA): TGTGCCAGCTCGCCCGGGACAGGGGGTGTACAGTTCTTC.

This clonotype was observed once. The chain carries TRBV5-6 and TRBJ1-2; 7 bases are a match to TRBD1. The CDR3 length is 15 residues. V lost 5 bases, J lost 4 bases, and 11 bases stayed unmatched. The germline gives CDR1 SGHDT, CDR2 YYEEEE. CDR3 sequence reads: CASSSTPGQSYGYTF. The DNA of the CDR3 is TGTGCCAGCAGTTCTACACCGGGACAGAGCTATGGCTACACCTTC.

Notes on this clonotype: It may be a read error: a sequence one base away is much more abundant. CDR3 in amino acids: CASSPGWDTDTQYF. The CDR3 coding sequence is TGTGCCAGCTCACCAGGCTGGGACACAGATACGCAGTATTTT. The genes are TRBV27 and TRBJ2-3; D gene ambiguous. Trimming took off 8 bases at V and 2 bases at J, with 14 bases between the two ends. Germline loops: CDR1 MNHEY, CDR2 SMNVEV (reference sequence). The CDR3 has 14 amino acids.

This chain connects TRBV3-1 to TRBJ2-7; no firm D call. The CDR3 extends over 13 amino acids. V dropped 4 bases and J dropped 0 bases, with 7 bases sitting between them. CDR1 and CDR2 (germline): LGHDT, YNNKEL (reference sequence). CDR3 coding DNA: TGTGCCAGCAGCCCCATACGCTCCTACGAGCAGTACTTC. Amino acid sequence: CASSPIRSYEQYF.

Written as DNA, the CDR3 is TGTGCCAGCAGCCGGACTAGCGGAGGGGTCTACGAGCAGTACTTC. This encodes CASSRTSGGVYEQYF. The V and J genes are TRBV28 and TRBJ2-7; 10 bases agree with TRBD2. Germline assignment: CDR1 MDHEN and CDR2 SYDVKM. The length of the CDR3 is 15 residues. V was pared by 6 bases and J by 3 bases, with 8 bases of the junction left unmatched. Combining the CDR3 with reference TRBV28 and TRBJ2-7 gives the whole variable domain DVKVTQSSRYLVKRTGEKVFLECVQDMDHENMFWYRQDPGLGLRLIYFSYDVKMKEKGDIPEGYSVSREKKERFSLILESASTNQTSMYLCASSRTSGGVYEQYFGPGTRLTVT.

The chain uses TRBV3-1 and TRBJ2-1; tentatively, D is TRBD1 (5 bases). The end of the DNA fits TRBJ2-7 better, so the J call may be wrong. The CDR3 consists of 14 residues. Germline V gene sequence: CDR1 LGHDT, CDR2 YNNKEL (reference sequence). Written as DNA, the CDR3 is TGTGCCAGCAGCCAAGAGACAGTATACAATGAGCAGTACTTC. Protein: CASSQETVYNEQYF.

As for this clonotype: A much larger clonotype is one base distant, so this may be a read error. V usage is TRBV20-1 and J usage is TRBJ2-5, with 10 bases identical to TRBD2. V lost 1 base, J lost 11 bases, and 10 bases stayed unmatched. The CDR3 loop spans 14 amino acids. Per the germline V gene, CDR1 is DFQATT and CDR2 is SNEGSKA (reference sequence). The CDR3: CSARGSGRSGEQYF. CDR3 bases: TGCAGTGCTAGAGGTAGCGGGAGGTCTGGTGAGCAGTACTTC.

J is TRBJ1-2 and V is TRBV20-1, with D possibly being TRBD1 (5 bases). Deletions cut 3 bases from V and 8 bases from J, with 16 bases between. This CDR3 region has 13 residues. Germline V lookup: CDR1 DFQATT, CDR2 SNEGSKA (reference sequence). The chain's CDR3 is CSARKGNSWGYTF. DNA for the CDR3: TGCAGTGCTAGGAAGGGGAATAGTTGGGGCTACACCTTC.

The V call is TRBV9, the J call TRBJ2-3; TRBD2 agrees at 11 bases. The CDR3 runs 15 residues. Germline V CDR1 and CDR2: SGDLS, YYNGEE. Trimming cost V 4 bases and J 4 bases; bases outside gene matches: 5. The DNA of the CDR3 is TGTGCCAGCAGCCGTACTAGCGGGAGAGCAGATACGCAGTATTTT. Translated: CASSRTSGRADTQYF.

DNA for the CDR3: TGTGCCAGCAGCTTAGGGCAGATAACTAACTATGGCTACACCTTC. Its translation: CASSLGQITNYGYTF. The rearrangement joins TRBV7-2 to TRBJ1-2; no clear D. From germline, CDR1 is SGHTA and CDR2 FQGNSA. The CDR3 is 15 amino acids. V lost 1 base, J lost 0 bases, and 9 bases lay in between.

The genes are TRBV28 and TRBJ2-3; 13 positions match TRBD2. Germline V gives CDR1 MDHEN, CDR2 SYDVKM. Losses at the gene ends were 7 bases for V and 8 bases for J; bases not matched to a gene: 6. The CDR3 runs 14 residues. DNA of the CDR3: TGTGCCAGCAAACTAGCGGGAGGGCCAGGTACGCAGTATTTT. It is translated as CASKLAGGPGTQYF. Supplemented by reference TRBV28 and TRBJ2-3, the full variable domain reads DVKVTQSSRYLVKRTGEKVFLECVQDMDHENMFWYRQDPGLGLRLIYFSYDVKMKEKGDIPEGYSVSREKKERFSLILESASTNQTSMYLCASKLAGGPGTQYFGPGTRLTVL.

The genes are TRBV20-1 and TRBJ2-3; the match to TRBD1 covers 10 bases. Per germline, CDR1 DFQATT and CDR2 SNEGSKA (reference sequence). Germline trimming cut 6 bases from V and 2 bases from J; bases unmatched to any gene: 8. This CDR3 comprises 15 residues. This chain's CDR3 is CSANPGQGNTDTQYF. CDR3 DNA sequence: TGCAGTGCCAATCCGGGACAGGGGAACACAGATACGCAGTATTTT.

The CDR3 sequence is CASRLQGEWEKLFF. The DNA for the CDR3 is TGTGCCAGCAGACTACAGGGGGAGTGGGAAAAACTGTTTTTT. This chain joins TRBV11-2 and TRBJ1-4; TRBD1 matches 8 bases. CDR1 and CDR2 (germline): SGHAT, FQNNGV. The CDR3 runs 14 residues. J gave up 8 bases and V 6 bases, and 8 bases lay outside the gene matches.

The rearrangement links TRBV18 to TRBJ2-3; D remains ambiguous. Germline-derived CDR1 and CDR2 are KGHSH and LQKENI. There are 15 residues in the CDR3. V was shortened by 0 bases and J by 3 bases, with 10 bases between the two germline ends. In DNA form, the CDR3 reads TGTGCCAGCTCACCACCGTCCAGACCAACAGATACGCAGTATTTT. The encoded protein is CASSPPSRPTDTQYF. The variable domain in full, completed from reference TRBV18 and TRBJ2-3, reads NAGVMQNPRHLVRRRGQEARLRCSPMKGHSHVYWYRQLPEEGLKFMVYLQKENIIDESGMPKERFSAEFPKEGPSILRIQQVVRGDSAAYFCASSPPSRPTDTQYFGPGTRLTVL.

For this clonotype: A read error may account for a junction end that differs from germline. The J gene is TRBJ2-1, the V gene TRBV16; TRBD2 aligns across 9 bases. Germline CDR1 and CDR2: KGHSY and FQNENV. This CDR3 contains 16 residues. CDR3 DNA: TGTGCCAGCAGCCCCGCGCTAGCGGGGACCTACGATGAGCAGTTCTTC. This codes for CASSPALAGTYDEQFF.

The V call is TRBV7-6, the J call TRBJ1-2; D gene unclear. CDR3 length: 14 amino acids. V was shortened by 9 bases and J by 6 bases, with 20 bases between the two germline ends. Germline V gives CDR1 SGHVS, CDR2 FNYEAQ. CDR3 DNA: TGTGCCAGTAGCCCCTCGGACGGTATTGATGGCTACACCTTC. Its translation is CASSPSDGIDGYTF.

This clonotype was observed a handful of times. This chain links TRBV14 with TRBJ1-2; D remains unclear. The V and J ends lost 0 bases and 2 bases respectively, with 7 bases between them. This CDR3 region has 14 residues. CDR1 is SGHDN and CDR2 is FVKESK in the germline V gene. The CDR3 DNA reads TGTGCCAGCAGCCAAGAAAATGTAAACTATGGCTACACCTTC. Residues: CASSQENVNYGYTF.

This clonotype was seen a few times. The genes are TRBV20-1 and TRBJ1-4; D uncertain. The CDR3 is made up of 11 amino acids. Germline loops: CDR1 DFQATT, CDR2 SNEGSKA (reference sequence). The V gene lost 5 bases and the J gene lost 8 bases, with 9 bases spanning the gap. The CDR3 is CSAGRGEKLFF. DNA of the CDR3: TGCAGTGCTGGGCGCGGGGAAAAACTGTTTTTT.

The chain employs TRBV4-1 and TRBJ1-2, with TRBD1 matching over 9 bases. CDR1 and CDR2 from the germline V gene are MGHRA and YSYEKL. The V gene end was trimmed by 2 bases and the J gene end by 3 bases; junction bases not matched to a gene: 7. The CDR3 is made up of 16 amino acids. CDR3 bases: TGCGCCAGCAGCCAAAGCCGGGACAGGGAGGACTATGGCTACACCTTC. Its protein product is CASSQSRDREDYGYTF.

For the CDR3, the DNA is TGCAGTCCGAAGTCGGGCCTTAACTATGGCTACACCTTC. It codes for CSPKSGLNYGYTF. The chain employs TRBV20-1 and TRBJ1-2, with unresolved D. The germline V gene encodes CDR1 DFQATT and CDR2 SNEGSKA (reference sequence). The CDR3 spans 13 residues. Deletions cut 8 bases from V and 1 base from J, with 14 bases between.